The source of this T cell receptor beta chain is a study of Tregs in tolerant kidney transplant recipients. Regarding the study as a whole: This study did not directly address biological reproducibility. For some patients, primers changed over time, blocking nucleotide-level comparison.

With regard to this clone: Its antigen is currently unknown.

Profiled with immunoSEQ multiplex PCR; TCRdb holds only in-frame clones, not every one. The sample lists about 94,000 clones, 93% seen once, with 0.46% in the top ten. The TCR was taken from a human donor who received a combined kidney and bone marrow transplant. Sequenced material: CD4+ T cells from blood, taken before the transplant.

CDR3 DNA sequence: TGCGCCAGCAGCCAAGAGAACAGGGGAACAGATACGCAGTATTTT. It yields the protein CASSQENRGTDTQYF. This chain connects TRBV4-1 to TRBJ2-3; 7 nucleotides match TRBD1. This CDR3 region has 15 residues. The ends lost 0 bases at V and 3 bases at J; junction bases unmatched: 3. Germline loops: CDR1 MGHRA, CDR2 YSYEKL.